The 25 T cell receptor beta chains presented below share a single source sample, sequenced in a study of T cell changes during pregnancy in multiple sclerosis. The repertoire was sequenced with immunoSEQ multiplex PCR; TCRdb's copy has only in-frame clones and lacks some. The table includes 55,000 to 80,000 clones, about 90% detected once. Sequencing used peripheral blood, obtained after pregnancy. Receptor source: a female donor in good health, enrolled as a control in a pregnancy study.

In this sample, this clone turned up a few times. V and J are TRBV19 and TRBJ1-1, with D unclear. The germline V gene has CDR1 LNHDA and CDR2 SQIVND (reference sequence). V lost 7 bases to trimming and J lost 7 bases, with 13 bases between them. The CDR3 has 12 residues. DNA for the CDR3: TGTGCCAGTACCATTTTGGGCAGTGAAGCTTTCTTT. It translates to CASTILGSEAFF.

Here the CDR3 reads CASSQIGQGNEKLFF. CDR3 sequence (DNA): TGTGCCAGCAGCCAGATCGGACAGGGAAATGAAAAACTGTTTTTT. The chain joins TRBV5-4 to TRBJ1-4, with 8 nucleotides matching TRBD1. Trimming at V came to 4 bases and at J to 5 bases, leaving 7 bases not matched to a gene. Germline CDR1 is SGHNT and CDR2 is YYREEE (reference sequence). This CDR3 has 15 residues. The full variable domain, in which reference TRBV5-4 and TRBJ1-4 provide the parts outside the CDR3, is ETGVTQSPTHLIKTRGQQVTLRCSSQSGHNTVSWYQQALGQGPQFIFQYYREEENGRGNFPPRFSGLQFPNYSSELNVNALELDDSALYLCASSQIGQGNEKLFFGSGTQLSVL.

This rearrangement joins TRBV21-1 to TRBJ2-7; TRBD2, the table's D call, lacks a check against the DNA. TRBV21-1 is recorded as a pseudogene. The CDR3 length is 18 residues. Here the CDR3 reads CASSNCGGWGLADYEQYF. Written as DNA, the CDR3 is TGTGCCAGCAGCAACTGTGGCGGTTGGGGGCTAGCGGACTACGAGCAGTACTTC.

This chain uses TRBV5-6 with TRBJ2-7, with a tentative D call TRBD2 (6 bases). The length of the CDR3 is 13 residues. Looked up from germline, CDR1 is SGHDT and CDR2 is YYEEEE. V was shortened by 0 bases and J by 7 bases, with 11 bases between the two germline ends. The DNA for the CDR3 is TGTGCCAGCAGCTTGGGGACGGGGAGGGAGCAGTACTTC. This encodes CASSLGTGREQYF.

The chain is built from TRBV19 and TRBJ2-7; D is unclear. The CDR3 sequence is 14 residues long. Trimming cost V 7 bases and J 5 bases, with 18 bases left between them. The germline gives CDR1 LNHDA, CDR2 SQIVND (reference sequence). CDR3 bases: TGTGCCAGTAACCTTTCTCCGCAGAACGACGAGCAGTACTTC. This codes for CASNLSPQNDEQYF.

The chain uses TRBV23-1 and TRBJ1-2, with D perhaps TRBD1 (6 bases). TRBV23-1 is an ORF; its function is uncertain. This CDR3 has 14 amino acids. V lost 2 bases and J 4 bases, leaving 11 bases between the germline ends. CDR3 in amino acids: CASSQQGGSYGYTF. As DNA, the CDR3 is TGCGCCAGCAGTCAACAAGGGGGTAGCTATGGCTACACCTTC.

This sequence joins TRBV9 and TRBJ1-2, with D possibly matching TRBD1 (6 bases). The CDR3 has 12 amino acids. The germline V gene encodes CDR1 SGDLS and CDR2 YYNGEE. Trimming removed 8 bases at V and 6 bases at J, with 14 bases between. CDR3 DNA: TGTGCCAGTTCCGACAGGCTCAATGGCTACACCTTC. Translating gives CASSDRLNGYTF.

The V gene is TRBV6-1, the J gene TRBJ2-3; possibly TRBD1 for D (6 bases). Germline values: CDR1 MNHNS, CDR2 SASEGT. The ends were cut back, 7 bases at V and 4 bases at J, with 18 bases in the middle. The CDR3 runs 15 residues. CDR3 sequence reads: CASIWAGVQADTQYF. The DNA for the CDR3 is TGTGCCAGCATATGGGCAGGGGTTCAGGCAGATACGCAGTATTTT.

J is TRBJ1-3 and V is TRBV9, with D possibly TRBD1 on 5 matching bases. Germline loops: CDR1 SGDLS, CDR2 YYNGEE. Trimming took off 1 base at V and 4 bases at J, with 9 bases between the two ends. CDR3 length: 14 residues. CDR3 sequence reads: CASSVQGTGNTIYF. As DNA, the CDR3 is TGTGCCAGCAGCGTACAGGGTACGGGAAACACCATATATTTT.

Points on this clone: The same CDR3 arises from other DNA sequences in this sample as well. J is TRBJ2-1 and V is TRBV4-3, with D tentatively TRBD2 (6 bases). Germline loops: CDR1 LGHNA, CDR2 YSLEER. The CDR3 is 16 residues long. V lost 0 bases and J 1 base, leaving 10 bases between the germline ends. The chain's CDR3 is CASSQDRDFSYNEQFF. The CDR3 nucleotides read TGCGCCAGCAGCCAAGACAGGGACTTTTCCTACAATGAGCAGTTCTTC.

This clone has a single count. The DNA for the CDR3 is TGTGCCAGCAGTTTAGCCGGAGGGCTCAATCAGCCCCAGCATTTT. This codes for CASSLAGGLNQPQHF. The chain recombines TRBV9 with TRBJ1-5; D call uncertain. Germline assignment: CDR1 SGDLS and CDR2 YYNGEE. CDR3 size: 15 residues. Trimming took off 5 bases at V and 3 bases at J, with 15 bases between the two ends.

The chain has TRBV19 and TRBJ2-2, with 11 bases aligning to TRBD1. The CDR3 has 17 residues. CDR1 is LNHDA and CDR2 is SQIVND in the germline V gene (reference sequence). J was trimmed by 2 bases and V by 0 bases; bases with no gene match: 2. The CDR3 region is CASSIDWTGGNTGELFF. As DNA, the CDR3 is TGTGCCAGTAGTATAGATTGGACAGGGGGCAACACCGGGGAGCTGTTTTTT. Filled out from reference TRBV19 and TRBJ2-2, the complete variable domain reads DGGITQSPKYLFRKEGQNVTLSCEQNLNHDAMYWYRQDPGQGLRLIYYSQIVNDFQKGDIAEGYSVSREKKESFPLTVTSAQKNPTAFYLCASSIDWTGGNTGELFFGEGSRLTVL.

This chain joins TRBV4-1 and TRBJ2-7, with 11 positions matching TRBD2. CDR1 and CDR2 (germline): MGHRA, YSYEKL. The CDR3 length is 16 residues. After removal of 5 bases from V and 5 bases from J, the junction contained 11 bases not matched to a gene. The CDR3 spells CASSSELAGGWNEQYF. The CDR3 nucleotides read TGCGCCAGCAGCTCCGAGTTAGCGGGAGGGTGGAACGAGCAGTACTTC.

J is TRBJ2-3 and V is TRBV29-1; D ambiguous. From germline, CDR1 is SQVTM and CDR2 ANQGSEA. Trimming cost V 4 bases and J 1 base, with 6 bases left between them. This CDR3 spans 12 amino acids. The CDR3 sequence: CSVVPGTDTQYF. The CDR3 DNA reads as TGCAGCGTTGTACCGGGCACAGATACGCAGTATTTT.

This chain uses TRBV2 with TRBJ2-3, with no clear D. Between the trimmed V and J ends, which lost 6 bases and 7 bases, there was a span of 5 bases. The CDR3 is made up of 10 amino acids. The V gene's germline CDR1 is SNHLY and CDR2 FYNNEI. The CDR3 is CASSLNTQYF. The CDR3 DNA sequence: TGTGCCAGCAGCCTTAATACGCAGTATTTT.

This sequence joins TRBV30 and TRBJ2-7; 14 bases align to TRBD2. The CDR3 sequence is 14 residues long. With 8 bases clipped from V and 0 bases from J, the junction kept 3 bases outside the gene matches. Germline assignment: CDR1 GTSNPN and CDR2 SVGIG (reference sequence). In nucleotides, the CDR3 is TGTGCCGGGACTAGCGGGGGAAGCTCCTACGAGCAGTACTTC. Protein product: CAGTSGGSSYEQYF. Full variable domain (outside the CDR3, taken from reference TRBV30 and TRBJ2-7): SQTIHQWPATLVQPVGSPLSLECTVEGTSNPNLYWYRQAAGRGLQLLFYSVGIGQISSEVPQNLSASRPQDRQFILSSKKLLLSDSGFYLCAGTSGGSSYEQYFGPGTRLTVT.

The chain couples TRBV4-3 to TRBJ1-2; D unresolved. The CDR3 consists of 18 residues. Germline V lookup: CDR1 LGHNA, CDR2 YSLEER. Trimming took 1 base from V and 8 from J, leaving 26 bases between them. CDR3 nucleotide sequence: TGCGCCAGCAGCCAAGGAGGGCGGATTGGTGGGCCAGCTTACGGCTACACCTTC. It yields the protein CASSQGGRIGGPAYGYTF.

This clone was seen a few times. The chain has TRBV5-4 and TRBJ1-1; possibly TRBD1 for D (6 bases). The V end lost 3 bases, the J end lost 1 base, and 13 bases lay between the germline ends. Germline V gives CDR1 SGHNT, CDR2 YYREEE (reference sequence). This CDR3 is built from 15 residues. Here the CDR3 reads CASSSRTAQNTEAFF. The CDR3 nucleotides are TGTGCCAGCAGCTCCCGGACAGCCCAGAACACTGAAGCTTTCTTT.

The rearrangement joins TRBV5-4 to TRBJ2-7; 12 bases are a match to TRBD1. The germline V gene has CDR1 SGHNT and CDR2 YYREEE (reference sequence). V shed 5 bases, J shed 0 bases, and the junction held 9 bases outside the gene matches. The CDR3 covers 17 residues. CDR3 loop: CASSPGQGAVSSYEQYF. The DNA of the CDR3 is TGTGCCAGCAGTCCGGGACAGGGGGCTGTGAGCTCCTACGAGCAGTACTTC.

The J gene is TRBJ2-3, the V gene TRBV2, with TRBD2 matching over 7 bases. Germline V gene lookup returns CDR1 SNHLY and CDR2 FYNNEI. Trimming at V came to 2 bases and at J to 6 bases, leaving 8 bases not matched to a gene. The CDR3 is 15 residues long. The CDR3 nucleotides read TGTGCCAGCAGTGAACGAGCGGGGCTTATGGATACGCAGTATTTT. The encoded protein is CASSERAGLMDTQYF.

The chain employs TRBV6-1 and TRBJ2-1; 11 bases align to TRBD2. The V gene's germline CDR1 is MNHNS and CDR2 SASEGT. V trimming: 0 bases; J trimming: 3 bases; junction bases outside the gene matches: 1. There are 16 residues in the CDR3. As DNA, the CDR3 is TGTGCCAGCAGTGAAGCTAGCGGGGGGGTCTACAATGAGCAGTTCTTC. The encoded protein is CASSEASGGVYNEQFF.

J is TRBJ2-6 and V is TRBV11-3; D might be TRBD1 (6 bases). V was pared by 3 bases and J by 3 bases, with 12 bases between. Germline V gene data show CDR1 as SGHNT and CDR2 as YENEEA. The CDR3 has 16 residues. In nucleotides, the CDR3 is TGTGCCAGCAGCTTCACAGGGATCTATGGGGCCAACGTCCTGACTTTC. Translation: CASSFTGIYGANVLTF.

This chain uses TRBV6-1 with TRBJ2-1, with TRBD2 matching over 8 bases. V lost 2 bases and J lost 0; bases outside the gene matches: 6. In germline, CDR1 is MNHNS, CDR2 SASEGT. The CDR3 contains 17 residues. Written as DNA, the CDR3 is TGTGCCAGCAGTGAATTTAGCGGGAATCCCTCCTACAATGAGCAGTTCTTC. Translated: CASSEFSGNPSYNEQFF.

In DNA, the CDR3 is TGTGCCAGCAGTTACTCCTATCTGTGGGGCTACACCTTC. Amino acids: CASSYSYLWGYTF. V and J are TRBV6-5 and TRBJ1-2; D unresolved. Looked up from germline, CDR1 is MNHEY and CDR2 is SVGAGI. The CDR3 is made up of 13 amino acids. Trimming took 0 bases from V and 8 from J, leaving 10 bases between them.

The chain is built from TRBV10-3 and TRBJ1-2; the D is unclear. Per the germline V gene, CDR1 is ENHRY and CDR2 is SYGVKD. This CDR3 is 12 amino acids long. V was clipped by 3 bases and J by 7 bases, with 9 bases between them. In nucleotides, the CDR3 is TGTGCCATCAGTGAACCAGGTCCTGGCTACACCTTC. As protein: CAISEPGPGYTF.